This T cell receptor (beta chain) came from a study of T cells in women clearing cervical HPV infection. Study details: Cases: HPV16-related CIN3 or worse on histology, a couple of invasive cancers.

As regards this clone: The CDR3 end lies 3 residues beyond the end of the read and is filled in from the germline J gene.

V lost 4 bases and J 7 bases, leaving 21 bases between the germline ends. The CDR3 loop spans 16 amino acids. Data came from immunoSEQ multiplex PCR; TCRdb stores just in-frame clones and leaves some out. This listing includes tens of thousands of clones. This rearrangement joins TRBV5-3 to TRBJ2-1; a weak D match, TRBD2 (7 bases). TRBV5-3 is reported as an ORF; its role is uncertain. The sequencing input was blood buffy coat. This TCR derives from a woman aged 18 to 75 with a cervical HPV16 infection that either progressed to CIN3+ or cleared (not recorded which). The CDR3 region is CARSPLGGGLRNEQFF. The CDR3 DNA, read in part, is TGTGCCAGAAGCCCTCTGGGGGGGGGCTTGAGGAATGAG.